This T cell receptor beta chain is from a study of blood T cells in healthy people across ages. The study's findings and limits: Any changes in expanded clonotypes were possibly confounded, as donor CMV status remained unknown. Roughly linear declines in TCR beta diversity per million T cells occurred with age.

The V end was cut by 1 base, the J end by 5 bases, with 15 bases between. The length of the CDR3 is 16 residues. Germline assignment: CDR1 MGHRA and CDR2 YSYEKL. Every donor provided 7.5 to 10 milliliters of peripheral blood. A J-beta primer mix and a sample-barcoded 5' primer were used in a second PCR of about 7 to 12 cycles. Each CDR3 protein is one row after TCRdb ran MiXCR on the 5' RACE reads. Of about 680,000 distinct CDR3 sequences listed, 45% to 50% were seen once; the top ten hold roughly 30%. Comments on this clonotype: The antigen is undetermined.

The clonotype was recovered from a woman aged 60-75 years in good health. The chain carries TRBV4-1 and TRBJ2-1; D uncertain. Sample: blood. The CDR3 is CASSQVIAAYHNEQFF. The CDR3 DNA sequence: TGCGCCAGCAGCCAAGTTATCGCGGCCTACCACAATGAGCAGTTCTTC.